A selection of T cell receptor beta chains follows, all from one sample in a study of PD-1 blockade in classical Hodgkin lymphoma. Some clones are missing from TCRdb's copy, which holds only in-frame ones; the method was immunoSEQ multiplex PCR. The sample has 32,000 or so clones, about 86% seen once. The material sequenced was CD4+ T cells from blood, taken before the fourth cycle of nivolumab. All receptors come from a human donor with classical Hodgkin lymphoma. Each CDR3 is given with its conserved first and last residue. The D gene is left open where the match is weak. Only part of the rows carry a size: once, few, many, or a class if the clone is expanded.

clone size	V gene	D gene	J gene	CDR3 DNA	CDR3 protein
few	TRBV10-1	TRBD2	TRBJ2-7	TGCGCCAGCAGTTTCAGCGGGAGTAGCGAGCAGTACTTC	CASSFSGSSEQYF
-	TRBV19	-	TRBJ1-5	TGTGCCAGTAGCGGAACAGAGACTTATCAGCCCCAGCATTTT	CASSGTETYQPQHF
-	TRBV9	TRBD2	TRBJ2-3	TGTGCCAGCAGTTCGGGACTAGGTACAGATACGCAGTATTTT	CASSSGLGTDTQYF
-	TRBV28	-	TRBJ2-1	TGTGCCAGCAGTTTACTGGGCAATGAGCAGTTCTTC	CASSLLGNEQFF
few	TRBV6-5	-	TRBJ1-2	TGTGCCAGCAGTTCCCCGGACCGCTATGGCTACACCTTC	CASSSPDRYGYTF
once	TRBV13	TRBD2	TRBJ2-7	TGTGCCAGCTCCAGCTTAGGACAAGCGGGAGGAACCTACGAGCAGTACTTC	CASSSLGQAGGTYEQYF
-	TRBV5-4	-	TRBJ2-1	TGTGCCAGCAGCTTGGAACAATCTGCCTACAATGAGCAGTTCTTC	CASSLEQSAYNEQFF
-	TRBV7-2	-	TRBJ1-1	TGTGCCAGCAGCCAGAGGGTAGGTTGGATCACTGAAGCTTTCTTT	CASSQRVGWITEAFF
-	TRBV28	TRBD1	TRBJ1-5	TGTGCCAGCAGAGGGGGACAGGGGGCTGTCCAGCCCCAGCATTTT	CASRGGQGAVQPQHF
-	TRBV5-4	-	TRBJ1-6	TGTGCCAGCAGCCCAGGGTTCGCCCTCCACTTT	CASSPGFALHF
-	TRBV11-3	-	TRBJ2-7	TGTGCCAGCAGCTTAGGAGGGGGCACAGGGGACTCCGAGCAGTACTTC	CASSLGGGTGDSEQYF
once	TRBV4-1	-	TRBJ2-2	TGCGCCAGCAGCCAAGATTATTCAGGGGCCGACACCGGGGAGCTGTTTTTT	CASSQDYSGADTGELFF
-	TRBV5-1	TRBD1	TRBJ1-5	TGCGCCAGCAGCATGACAGGGGGCAATCAGCCCCAGCATTTT	CASSMTGGNQPQHF
-	TRBV7-8	TRBD1	TRBJ2-7	TGTGCCAGCAGCCCTTCAGGACAGGGACGCTCCTACGAGCAGTACTTC	CASSPSGQGRSYEQYF
once	TRBV27	-	TRBJ2-5	TGTGCCAGCAGTTTATCCGTCGGGGCCAACAAGCCGAAGACCCAGTACTTC	CASSLSVGANKPKTQYF
-	TRBV6-1	TRBD1	TRBJ1-5	TGTGCCAGCAGAGAAACAGGGGTAGGAAGCAATCAGCCCCAGCATTTT	CASRETGVGSNQPQHF
-	TRBV2	TRBD1	TRBJ2-7	TGTGCCAGCAGTGAAGTTTCAGCCGGACAGGGCGGTAACGAGCAGTACTTC	CASSEVSAGQGGNEQYF
-	TRBV18	-	TRBJ2-7	TGTGCCAGCTCAGTTAGGGACGGCGGCTACGAGCAGTACTTC	CASSVRDGGYEQYF
once	TRBV11-2	-	TRBJ1-6	TGTGCCAGCAAAACCGGTTGGGATAATTCACCCCTCCACTTT	CASKTGWDNSPLHF
-	TRBV28	TRBD1	TRBJ1-1	TGTGCCGCCCTTCAGGGGGCTACTGAAGCTTTCTTT	CAALQGATEAFF
-	TRBV19	TRBD2	TRBJ2-7	TGTGCCAGTAGTGTTAGCGGGCATACCTACGAGCAGTACTTC	CASSVSGHTYEQYF
-	TRBV5-1	-	TRBJ2-1	TGCGCCAGCGGATCGGACTCCTCTCTGGGTAATGAGCAGTTCTTC	CASGSDSSLGNEQFF
few	TRBV2	-	TRBJ2-2	TGTGCCAGCAGTGAAACATCCGGGGAGCTGTTTTTT	CASSETSGELFF
-	TRBV27	-	TRBJ2-2	TGTGCCAGCAGCCCCAAAACCAGCGGAAACACCGGGGAGCTGTTTTTT	CASSPKTSGNTGELFF
-	TRBV18	-	TRBJ2-2	TGTGCCAGCTCACCCATTGGCCAGCAGAACACCGGGGAGCTGTTTTTT	CASSPIGQQNTGELFF
-	TRBV18	-	TRBJ1-1	TGTGCCAGCTCACCACAAAAGATGAACACTGAAGCTTTCTTT	CASSPQKMNTEAFF
-	TRBV21-1	-	TRBJ1-5	TGTGCCAGTATTATTACGAGGTCTAGTAATCAGCCCCAGCATTTT	CASIITRSSNQPQHF
-	TRBV5-4	TRBD1	TRBJ2-5	TGTGCCAGCAGCACTCAGACAGGGGATAAAGAGACCCAGTACTTC	CASSTQTGDKETQYF
-	TRBV7-3	TRBD2	TRBJ2-1	TGTGCCAGCAGCTTATTTCAAGCGGGAGACGGCTCCTACAATGAGCAGTTCTTC	CASSLFQAGDGSYNEQFF